Sequencing of this T cell receptor (beta chain) was carried out in a study of T cell clones after liver transplantation. About the research overall: Graft-donor-reactive sequences were compared with third-party-reactive TCRbeta sequences from pre-transplant mixed lymphocyte reactions. At least one year of complete immunosuppression withdrawal without enzymes over twice normal defined tolerance.

The V end lost 6 bases, the J end lost 0 bases, and 12 bases lay between the germline ends. The germline V gene encodes CDR1 SEHNR and CDR2 FQNEAQ (reference sequence). The CDR3 is 15 residues long. The study, taken as a whole, reports: Conclusions were preliminary, with small, heterogeneous patient groups.

Details on this clone: The antigen is undetermined.

Repertoires were generated with immunoSEQ multiplex PCR, while TCRdb's copy carries only in-frame clones and drops some. The table shows 75,000 to 100,000 clones, with roughly 85% occurring only once. The receptor was isolated from a human patient who received a liver transplant. The graft donor may account for some of the T cells. This chain links TRBV7-9 with TRBJ1-3; no clear D. Sequenced material: CD4+ T cells from blood, taken approximately 3.5 years after liver transplant. The CDR3 sequence is CASSSYTRSGNTIYF. Here the CDR3 DNA reads TGTGCCAGCAGTTCTTACACCCGCTCTGGAAACACCATATATTTT.